This T cell receptor beta chain derives from a study of T cells after yellow fever vaccination. At the level of the study: The authors prepared low-cell-number fractions using SMART-Seq v4 Ultra Low Input.

V lost 4 bases and J lost 7; bases outside the gene matches: 14. The CDR3 loop spans 17 amino acids. CDR1 SGHTA and CDR2 FQGNSA come from the germline V gene. Turning to this clonotype: Antigen unknown.

Study results and limitations: A weaker but faster secondary response was observed, peaking on day 5 versus 15.

A universal primer site and UMIs were added as TCR cDNA was made by 5'RACE template switching. TCRdb itself ran the 5' RACE reads through MiXCR, one entry per CDR3 protein. The sample records 550,000 to 750,000 distinct CDR3 sequences, about 13% being singletons. This chain uses TRBV7-2 with TRBJ2-5; 11 bases fit TRBD2. This receptor was taken from a man aged 25 to 40 who received the YFV17D yellow fever vaccine. The sample here was PBMCs, taken on the day of the yellow fever booster vaccination. CDR3 DNA sequence: TGTGCCAGCAGCTGGGGAGCTAGCGGGAGGATTGGGGGGACCCAGTACTTC. The encoded protein is CASSWGASGRIGGTQYF.